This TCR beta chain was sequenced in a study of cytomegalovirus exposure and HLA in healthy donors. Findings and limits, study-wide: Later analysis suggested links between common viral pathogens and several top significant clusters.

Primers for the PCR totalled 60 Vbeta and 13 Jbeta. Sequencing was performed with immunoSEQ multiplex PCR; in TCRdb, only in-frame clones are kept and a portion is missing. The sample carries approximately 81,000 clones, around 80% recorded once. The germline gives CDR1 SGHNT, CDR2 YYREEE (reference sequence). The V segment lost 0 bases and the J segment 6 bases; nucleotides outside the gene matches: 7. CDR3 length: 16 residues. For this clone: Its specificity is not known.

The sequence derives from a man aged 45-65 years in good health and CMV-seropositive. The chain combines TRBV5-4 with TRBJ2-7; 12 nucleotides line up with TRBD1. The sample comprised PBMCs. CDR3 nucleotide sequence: TGTGCCAGCAGCTTGGGTGGGACAGGGGGCATCGGCGAGCAGTACTTC. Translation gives CASSLGGTGGIGEQYF.